This T cell receptor (beta chain) was captured in a study of blood T cell repertoires in COVID-19. Original data processing: Amplification from reference gene primers served as the basis for estimated nucleated cell counts. Measured with immunoSEQ multiplex PCR; TCRdb has only the in-frame clones, and not every one. V and J calls plus clone size are reproduced from that table; the DNA served to infer D and trimming. Of about 120,000 clones in the sample, 90% were seen once. J lost 3 bases, V lost 2 bases, and 15 bases had no gene match. Germline CDR1 reads SGHTA; CDR2 reads FQGNSA. This CDR3 contains 18 residues.

The specimen sequenced was peripheral blood. This chain joins TRBV7-2 and TRBJ1-1; 7 positions match TRBD1. This sequence was found in a human donor with active COVID-19. The donor label of this sample is uncertain. The CDR3 DNA follows: TGTGCCAGCAGCTTAATCGGGTCAACAGGGGATTTTGACACTGAAGCTTTCTTT. It specifies CASSLIGSTGDFDTEAFF. Drawing the rest from reference TRBV7-2 and TRBJ1-1, the complete variable domain is GAGVSQSPSNKVTEKGKDVELRCDPISGHTALYWYRQSLGQGLEFLIYFQGNSAPDKSGLPSDRFSAERTGGSVSTLTIQRTQQEDSAVYLCASSLIGSTGDFDTEAFFGQGTRLTVV.